This entry is about one T cell receptor (beta chain). The antigen remains unidentified. Clones were sequenced by immunoSEQ multiplex PCR, and TCRdb holds only the in-frame ones, with some missing. This table holds 150,000 to 200,000 clones, roughly 90% found once. This specimen belongs to a study of T cell responses to AZD1222 COVID-19 vaccine. Study results and limitations: Clonal diversity was possibly underestimated, and the donors were mostly white British, with more females.

Germline V lookup: CDR1 MGHDK, CDR2 SYGVNS. The V segment lost 6 bases and the J segment 6 bases; nucleotides outside the gene matches: 8. This CDR3 region has 14 residues. V gene TRBV25-1 combines with J gene TRBJ2-1; 7 nucleotides agree with TRBD1. This TCR came from an adult who received the AZD1222 COVID-19 vaccine. Sequencing used peripheral blood, obtained 28 days after the second AZD1222 dose. The CDR3 sequence: CASRETGKFNEQFF. The CDR3 region has the DNA TGTGCCAGCAGGGAGACAGGGAAATTCAATGAGCAGTTCTTC. The variable domain in full, with the rest retrieved from reference TRBV25-1 and TRBJ2-1, is EADIYQTPRYLVIGTGKKITLECSQTMGHDKMYWYQQDPGMELHLIHYSYGVNSTEKGDLSSESTVSRIRTEHFPLTLESARPSHTSQYLCASRETGKFNEQFFGPGTRLTVL.